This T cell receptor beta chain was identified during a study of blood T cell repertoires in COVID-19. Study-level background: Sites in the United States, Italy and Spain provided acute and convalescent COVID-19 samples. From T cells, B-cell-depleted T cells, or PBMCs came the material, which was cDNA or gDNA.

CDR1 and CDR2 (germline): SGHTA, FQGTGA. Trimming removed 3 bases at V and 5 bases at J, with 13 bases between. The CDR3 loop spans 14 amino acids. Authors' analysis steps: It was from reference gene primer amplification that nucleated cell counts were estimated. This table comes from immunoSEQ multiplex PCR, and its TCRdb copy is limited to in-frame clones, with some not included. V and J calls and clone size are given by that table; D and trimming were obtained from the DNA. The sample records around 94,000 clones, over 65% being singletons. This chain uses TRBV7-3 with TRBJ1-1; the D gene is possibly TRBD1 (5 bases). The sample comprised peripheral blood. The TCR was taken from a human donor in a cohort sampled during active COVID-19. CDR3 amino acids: CASSLAHGGTEAFF. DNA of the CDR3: TGTGCCAGCAGCTTGGCCCACGGGGGGACTGAAGCTTTCTTT.